These 9 T cell receptor beta chains originate from one sample sequenced in a study of memory CD4+ T cells and cytomegalovirus serostatus. Single viable CD3+CD4+CD8-CD45RO+ cells were sorted as the memory CD4+ T cells. Sequenced by immunoSEQ multiplex PCR; TCRdb stores in-frame clones only, minus some. The sample has about 50,000 clones, about three quarters seen once. The sample was memory CD4+ T cells from blood. The receptors here all came from an adult in good health and CMV-seronegative.

The V and J genes are TRBV6-4 and TRBJ2-7, with a possible D match to TRBD2 (6 bases). Trimming left V 4 bases short and J 3 bases short, with 10 bases between. The CDR3 is 13 amino acids. CDR1 is MRHNA, CDR2 SNTAGT, per germline. Written as DNA, the CDR3 is TGTGCCAGCAGTGGTCCCGGGAGCTACGAGCAGTACTTC. This encodes CASSGPGSYEQYF.

This rearrangement joins TRBV4-1 to TRBJ1-1; D remains ambiguous. Germline CDR1 MGHRA, CDR2 YSYEKL. The CDR3 loop spans 14 amino acids. V was pared by 6 bases and J by 1 base, with 12 bases between. DNA of the CDR3: TGCGCCAGCAGACCCCCCTCTGGGAACACTGAAGCTTTCTTT. Its protein product is CASRPPSGNTEAFF.

The gene calls are TRBV11-1 and TRBJ2-1; a possible D gene is TRBD2 (5 bases). The CDR3 contains 16 residues. The V gene lost 7 bases and the J gene lost 12 bases, with 28 bases spanning the gap. The V gene's germline CDR1 is SGHAT and CDR2 FQDESV (reference sequence). The CDR3 loop is CASTLFSTGGQGGQFF. The CDR3 region has the DNA TGTGCCAGCACCCTTTTCTCAACGGGCGGGCAAGGTGGGCAGTTCTTC.

This clone was picked up one time. The chain uses TRBV28 and TRBJ1-3; 9 bases align to TRBD1. Germline V gene data show CDR1 as MDHEN and CDR2 as SYDVKM. This CDR3 is built from 15 residues. Trimming removed 6 bases from V and 2 bases from J; junction bases left unmatched: 5. CDR3 sequence: CASSPGQGTGNTIYF. CDR3 nucleotides: TGTGCCAGCAGCCCGGGACAGGGAACTGGAAACACCATATATTTT.

With regard to this clone: The same CDR3 is also encoded by other DNA sequences in this sample. The gene calls are TRBV27 and TRBJ2-2; D is perhaps TRBD1 (5 bases). Germline lookup yields CDR1 MNHEY and CDR2 SMNVEV (reference sequence). V dropped 2 bases and J dropped 2 bases, with 6 bases sitting between them. This CDR3 has 14 residues. DNA for the CDR3: TGTGCCAGCAGTTTACAGGGCAACACCGGGGAGCTGTTTTTT. Translation: CASSLQGNTGELFF.

The chain recombines TRBV18 with TRBJ2-2; D might be TRBD1 (7 bases). Trimming stripped 2 bases from V and 1 base from J, with 14 bases between. This CDR3 region has 17 residues. Germline loops: CDR1 KGHSH, CDR2 LQKENI. The chain's CDR3 is CASSPNSGGMNTGELFF. CDR3 coding DNA: TGTGCCAGCTCACCAAACTCAGGGGGGATGAACACCGGGGAGCTGTTTTTT.

This rearrangement joins TRBV6-5 to TRBJ1-6; no clear D gene. V lost 6 bases and J 5 bases, leaving 11 bases between the germline ends. The V gene's germline CDR1 is MNHEY and CDR2 SVGAGI. The CDR3 spans 14 residues. DNA for the CDR3: TGTGCCAGCAGAGCAGAAACAGATAATTCACCCCTCCACTTT. Encoded protein: CASRAETDNSPLHF.

This clone was counted a single time. The genes are TRBV4-2 and TRBJ1-3; D call uncertain. Per germline, CDR1 LGHNA and CDR2 YNFKEQ. The CDR3 has 17 amino acids. V was cut by 1 base and J by 0 bases, with 13 bases left in between. CDR3 sequence (DNA): TGTGCCAGCAGCCAAGCTGGCGGCAGGAACTCTGGAAACACCATATATTTT. This codes for CASSQAGGRNSGNTIYF.

V and J are TRBV7-2 and TRBJ2-5, with TRBD1 matching 10 bases. V was clipped by 10 bases and J by 4 bases; unmatched bases: 12. The CDR3 loop spans 15 amino acids. Per the germline V gene, CDR1 is SGHTA and CDR2 is FQGNSA. The CDR3 loop is CATGWTGGIGETQYF. CDR3 in DNA: TGTGCCACGGGATGGACAGGGGGAATCGGAGAGACCCAGTACTTC.